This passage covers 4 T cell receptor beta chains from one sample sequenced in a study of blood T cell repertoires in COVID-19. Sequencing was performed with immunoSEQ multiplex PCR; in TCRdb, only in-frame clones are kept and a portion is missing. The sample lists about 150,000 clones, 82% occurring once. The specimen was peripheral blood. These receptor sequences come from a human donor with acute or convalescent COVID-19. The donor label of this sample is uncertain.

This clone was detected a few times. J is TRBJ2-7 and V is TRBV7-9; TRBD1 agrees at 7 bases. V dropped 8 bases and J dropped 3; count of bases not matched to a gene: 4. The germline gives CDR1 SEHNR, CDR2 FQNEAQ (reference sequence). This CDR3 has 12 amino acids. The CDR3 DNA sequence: TGTGCCAGCCAGGGGGTTGACTACGAGCAGTACTTC. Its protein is CASQGVDYEQYF. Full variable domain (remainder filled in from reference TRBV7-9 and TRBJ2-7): DTGVSQNPRHKITKRGQNVTFRCDPISEHNRLYWYRQTLGQGPEFLTYFQNEAQLEKSRLLSDRFSAERPKGSFSTLEIQRTEQGDSAMYLCASQGVDYEQYFGPGTRLTVT.

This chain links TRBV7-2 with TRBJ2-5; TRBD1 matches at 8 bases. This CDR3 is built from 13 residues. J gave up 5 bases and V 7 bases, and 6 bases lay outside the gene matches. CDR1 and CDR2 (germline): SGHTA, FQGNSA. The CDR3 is CASNPGGRETQYF. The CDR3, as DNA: TGTGCCAGCAACCCAGGGGGCAGGGAGACCCAGTACTTC.

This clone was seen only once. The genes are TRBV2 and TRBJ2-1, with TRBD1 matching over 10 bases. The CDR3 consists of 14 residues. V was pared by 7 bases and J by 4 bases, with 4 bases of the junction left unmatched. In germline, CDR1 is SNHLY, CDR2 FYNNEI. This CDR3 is CASTGDRGYNEQFF. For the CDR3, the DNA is TGTGCCAGCACGGGGGACAGGGGATACAATGAGCAGTTCTTC.

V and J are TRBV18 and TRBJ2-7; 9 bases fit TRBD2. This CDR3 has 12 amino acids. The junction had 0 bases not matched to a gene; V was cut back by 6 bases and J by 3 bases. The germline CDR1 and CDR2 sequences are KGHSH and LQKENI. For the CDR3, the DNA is TGTGCCAGCTCGCGGGAGGGCTACGAGCAGTACTTC. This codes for CASSREGYEQYF.